This TCR beta chain was identified during a study of shared clonotypes between healthy human individuals. At the level of the study: A donor's plate count was three for CD4 naive and three for CD4 memory; CD8 naive had two and CD8 memory one.

In the case of this clone: The target antigen is unknown.

Division of CD4+ cells produced a CD45RA+ naive subset and a CD45RA-negative memory subset. Data came from immunoSEQ multiplex PCR; TCRdb stores just in-frame clones and leaves some out. This table holds hundreds of thousands of clones, 90% to 96% found once. Study observations and caveats: Clonotype sharing levels among donors were expected to vary with sequencing depth. Several donors had around 5.5% of their naive CD4 clonotypes in common.

The length of the CDR3 is 11 residues. Deletions cut 3 bases from V and 8 bases from J, with 8 bases between. Germline V lookup: CDR1 DFQATT, CDR2 SNEGSKA (reference sequence). This TCR was sampled from a woman in her 30s in good health. The rearrangement uses TRBV20-1 and TRBJ2-1; D gene uncertain. Sequencing was performed on naive CD4+ T cells sorted from blood. Subset in this sample: CD45RA+ positively selected. The CDR3 here is CSASNLDEQFF. The CDR3 DNA sequence: TGCAGTGCTAGCAACCTAGATGAGCAGTTCTTC.